A selection of T cell receptor beta chains follows, all from one sample in a study of T cell responses to AZD1222 COVID-19 vaccine. The assay was immunoSEQ multiplex PCR, and TCRdb's table has in-frame clones only and misses some. The sample lists roughly 150,000 clones; about 91% were seen once. Sequences were derived from peripheral blood, sampled on day 0 of MenACWY control vaccination. The receptors shown here come from an adult in good health. Both conserved end residues are part of each CDR3. A D gene is named only where the DNA matches it firmly. Clone sizes are given selectively: once, few, many, or a class where the clone is expanded.

J	size	V	D	CDR3	DNA
TRBJ2-2	few	TRBV2	NA	CASSELRGNTGELFF	TGTGCCAGCAGTGAATTGCGGGGGAACACCGGGGAGCTGTTTTTT
TRBJ2-1	NA	TRBV7-3	NA	CASSLTLTAPGLVGYEQFF	TGTGCCAGCAGCTTAACGTTAACCGCCCCGGGGCTAGTTGGCTATGAGCAGTTCTTC
TRBJ1-3	NA	TRBV19	NA	CASSIESRGPGNTIYF	TGTGCCAGTAGTATCGAATCGAGGGGCCCTGGAAACACCATATATTTT
TRBJ2-7	NA	TRBV4-2	NA	CASSQRHLSASEQYF	TGTGCCAGCAGCCAACGACACCTCTCGGCGAGCGAGCAGTACTTC
TRBJ1-2	NA	TRBV7-2	NA	CASSSGLDYTF	TGTGCCAGCAGCTCCGGGCTGGACTACACCTTC
TRBJ2-2	few	TRBV5-4	NA	CASSLASGSGTGELFF	TGTGCCAGCAGCTTGGCCAGTGGGAGCGGCACCGGGGAGCTGTTTTTT
TRBJ1-5	NA	TRBV6-5	TRBD1	CASKAGQGWYQPQHF	TGTGCCAGCAAAGCCGGACAGGGGTGGTATCAGCCCCAGCATTTT
TRBJ2-1	NA	TRBV28	NA	CASTRRESTYNEQFF	TGTGCCAGCACTCGACGGGAGAGTACCTACAATGAGCAGTTCTTC
TRBJ2-7	few	TRBV5-6	NA	CASSLQAYEQYF	TGTGCCAGCAGCTTGCAGGCCTACGAGCAGTACTTC
TRBJ1-5	NA	TRBV27	NA	CASSLFADQPQHF	TGTGCCAGCAGTTTATTTGCAGATCAGCCCCAGCATTTT
TRBJ1-1	NA	TRBV21-1	NA	CASSKDLRGSCRLCTEAFF	TGTGCCAGCAGCAAAGACCTCAGGGGAAGTTGTCGTCTGTGCACTGAAGCTTTCTTT
TRBJ2-2	NA	TRBV6-4	NA	CASSDSSGSTGELFF	TGTGCCAGCAGTGACTCTTCTGGATCCACCGGGGAGCTGTTTTTT
TRBJ1-6	NA	TRBV5-1	NA	CASSPETGSSPLHF	TGCGCCAGCAGCCCTGAAACAGGGAGCTCACCCCTCCACTTT
TRBJ2-3	NA	TRBV5-6	TRBD2	CASAPGLADTQYF	TGTGCCAGCGCTCCGGGACTAGCAGATACGCAGTATTTT
TRBJ2-5	NA	TRBV5-1	TRBD1	CASSPGTGQETQYF	TGCGCCAGCAGCCCGGGGACAGGACAAGAGACCCAGTACTTC
TRBJ2-7	NA	TRBV11-3	NA	CASSLRRNPSYEQYF	TGTGCCAGCAGCTTGAGGCGTAACCCATCCTACGAGCAGTACTTC
TRBJ2-2	once	TRBV5-8	TRBD1	CASSTGTAYTGELFF	TGTGCCAGCAGCACCGGGACAGCGTACACCGGGGAGCTGTTTTTT
TRBJ1-4	NA	TRBV28	NA	CASSLGVVGEKLFF	TGTGCCAGCAGTTTAGGGGTGGTTGGGGAAAAACTGTTTTTT
TRBJ1-1	NA	TRBV5-1	TRBD1	CASSPGQGATEAFF	TGCGCCAGCAGCCCGGGACAGGGAGCCACTGAAGCTTTCTTT
TRBJ2-1	NA	TRBV19	TRBD1	CASARGQGSSSYNEQFF	TGTGCCAGCGCCCGAGGACAGGGGTCGTCGTCCTACAATGAGCAGTTCTTC
TRBJ2-7	NA	TRBV6-5	NA	CASRTEPYEQYF	TGTGCCAGCAGGACCGAACCCTACGAGCAGTACTTC
TRBJ1-2	few	TRBV5-1	NA	CASSPTDPFNYGYTF	TGCGCCAGCAGCCCGACCGATCCATTTAACTATGGCTACACCTTC
TRBJ2-3	NA	TRBV7-3	NA	CASSLRDPTDTQYF	TGTGCCAGCAGCTTAAGGGACCCAACAGATACGCAGTATTTT